The 26 T cell receptor beta chains given below trace back to one sample, sequenced in a study of beta chain features in type 1 diabetes. Every isolated RNA sample was fully reverse transcribed, so sequencing captured expressed TCRB transcripts. Method: immunoSEQ multiplex PCR; TCRdb's copy keeps in-frame clones and lacks some. This sample has around 200,000 clones, with around 13% found just once. Material for sequencing was central memory CD4+ T cells from blood. Source of these receptors: a woman aged 18-35 years in good health.

This clone was seen only a few times. The rearrangement links TRBV5-1 to TRBJ2-7; D remains ambiguous. The CDR3 loop spans 16 amino acids. Trimming removed 4 bases at V and 3 bases at J, with 20 bases between. Germline loops: CDR1 SGHRS, CDR2 YFSETQ. The CDR3 region is CASSPTGNGGFYEQYF. CDR3 sequence (DNA): TGCGCCAGCAGCCCAACTGGTAACGGCGGTTTCTACGAGCAGTACTTC.

This clone was seen ten or more times. The chain has TRBV30 and TRBJ2-2, with D possibly matching TRBD1 (6 bases). From germline, CDR1 is GTSNPN and CDR2 SVGIG (reference sequence). The CDR3 runs to 12 residues. The ends were cut back, 8 bases at V and 7 bases at J, with 14 bases in the middle. CDR3 bases: TGTGCCGGGACGGAAGGGGGCGGGGAGCTGTTTTTT. Translation gives CAGTEGGGELFF.

V and J are TRBV7-2 and TRBJ2-5; TRBD2 matches at 8 bases. V was clipped by 1 base and J by 7 bases; unmatched bases: 8. Germline loops: CDR1 SGHTA, CDR2 FQGNSA. This CDR3 is 15 amino acids long. The CDR3 DNA reads as TGTGCCAGCAGCTTAGACCCGGCGGCGGGGGGGACCCAGTACTTC. It encodes CASSLDPAAGGTQYF. The entire variable domain, with the rest obtained from reference TRBV7-2 and TRBJ2-5, is as follows: GAGVSQSPSNKVTEKGKDVELRCDPISGHTALYWYRQSLGQGLEFLIYFQGNSAPDKSGLPSDRFSAERTGGSVSTLTIQRTQQEDSAVYLCASSLDPAAGGTQYFGPGTRLLVL.

This clone has more than one count but fewer than ten. This sequence joins TRBV2 and TRBJ2-5; D gene uncertain. CDR3 length equals 12 residues. CDR1 SNHLY and CDR2 FYNNEI come from the germline V gene. The V end lost 6 bases, the J end lost 0 bases, and 5 bases lay between the germline ends. CDR3 protein: CASRSDQETQYF. For the CDR3, the DNA is TGTGCCAGCAGGTCGGACCAAGAGACCCAGTACTTC.

The V and J genes are TRBV18 and TRBJ2-3; TRBD2 matches at 10 bases. The CDR3 consists of 16 residues. Per germline, CDR1 KGHSH and CDR2 LQKENI. V lost 2 bases, J lost 4 bases, and 6 bases stayed unmatched. CDR3 amino acids: CASSPGRLAGADTQYF. CDR3 in DNA: TGTGCCAGCTCACCAGGAAGGCTAGCGGGAGCAGATACGCAGTATTTT.

The chain is built from TRBV5-1 and TRBJ2-1; 13 bases line up with TRBD2. V lost 3 bases and J lost 4; bases outside the gene matches: 4. This CDR3 has 16 amino acids. Germline lookup yields CDR1 SGHRS and CDR2 YFSETQ. CDR3 amino acids: CASSSLLAGGYNEQFF. The DNA of the CDR3 is TGCGCCAGCAGCTCGTTACTAGCGGGAGGGTACAATGAGCAGTTCTTC.

The rearrangement uses TRBV6-6 and TRBJ2-4; 9 bases map to TRBD1. After removal of 2 bases from V and 1 base from J, the junction contained 3 bases not matched to a gene. Germline-derived CDR1 and CDR2 are MNHNY and SVGAGI (reference sequence). The length of the CDR3 is 16 residues. The CDR3 region is CASSYPQGAAKNIQYF. For the CDR3, the DNA is TGTGCCAGCAGTTACCCACAGGGGGCGGCCAAAAACATTCAGTACTTC.

This clone has more than one count but fewer than ten. V usage is TRBV6-1 and J usage is TRBJ2-2; possible D gene TRBD2, 5 bases. Germline lookup yields CDR1 MNHNS and CDR2 SASEGT. The length of the CDR3 is 13 residues. The V end lost 6 bases, the J end lost 7 bases, and 12 bases lay between the germline ends. CDR3 bases: TGTGCCAGCAGCCCTACTAGGGTCGGGGAGCTGTTTTTT. Encoded protein: CASSPTRVGELFF.

The V call is TRBV7-9, the J call TRBJ1-2; 8 bases line up with TRBD1. The germline V gene encodes CDR1 SEHNR and CDR2 FQNEAQ (reference sequence). This CDR3 spans 12 amino acids. J lost 7 bases, V lost 4 bases, and 2 bases had no gene match. CDR3 residues: CASSYDRGGYTF. CDR3 DNA sequence: TGTGCCAGCAGCTACGACAGGGGTGGCTACACCTTC.

This clone appeared a few times. The gene calls are TRBV10-3 and TRBJ2-2, with 7 bases lining up with TRBD1. CDR1 is ENHRY, CDR2 SYGVKD, per germline. V shed 2 bases and J 3 bases; nucleotides not matched to a gene: 3. This CDR3 comprises 15 residues. CDR3 sequence (DNA): TGTGCCATCAGTGAGGGACAGGACTACACCGGGGAGCTGTTTTTT. Protein product: CAISEGQDYTGELFF.

The V and J genes are TRBV27 and TRBJ1-1; a possible D gene is TRBD1 (6 bases). This CDR3 comprises 14 residues. V was trimmed by 6 bases and J by 1 base, leaving 12 bases between them. Germline-derived CDR1 and CDR2 are MNHEY and SMNVEV (reference sequence). The CDR3 spells CASRPGTRNTEAFF. CDR3 DNA: TGTGCCAGCAGGCCCGGGACACGGAACACTGAAGCTTTCTTT.

This clone has ten or more counts. V gene TRBV9 combines with J gene TRBJ2-3; 10 nucleotides agree with TRBD2. The length of the CDR3 is 15 residues. Germline lookup yields CDR1 SGDLS and CDR2 YYNGEE. Unmatched junction bases numbered 6, after V lost 3 bases and J lost 5 bases. The CDR3 DNA is TGTGCCAGCAGCGCGACTCTAGCGGGAGTAGATACGCAGTATTTT. It codes for CASSATLAGVDTQYF.

V usage is TRBV4-3 and J usage is TRBJ2-4, with unresolved D. V dropped 1 base and J dropped 0 bases, with 10 bases sitting between them. Germline V lookup: CDR1 LGHNA, CDR2 YSLEER. This CDR3 region has 16 residues. CDR3 in DNA: TGCGCCAGCAGCCAAGTTTCCGAGAAAGCCAAAAACATTCAGTACTTC. Protein product: CASSQVSEKAKNIQYF.

This rearrangement joins TRBV5-1 to TRBJ2-2; D ambiguous. With 0 bases removed from V and 4 bases from J, the gap between germline ends came to 10 bases. CDR3 size: 15 residues. Germline assignment: CDR1 SGHRS and CDR2 YFSETQ. The chain's CDR3 is CASSLEWSGTGELFF. The CDR3, as DNA: TGCGCCAGCAGCTTGGAGTGGTCGGGCACCGGGGAGCTGTTTTTT.

This clone was found once. The chain couples TRBV6-6 to TRBJ1-4; no firm D call. The CDR3 has 16 residues. The germline V and J ends were trimmed by 6 bases and 1 base, with 15 bases remaining between them. Germline CDR1 is MNHNY and CDR2 is SVGAGI (reference sequence). The CDR3 region is CASSPQFGGTNEKLFF. The CDR3 region has the DNA TGTGCCAGCAGCCCCCAGTTCGGCGGAACTAATGAAAAACTGTTTTTT.

The rearrangement uses TRBV27 and TRBJ2-3; 8 bases agree with TRBD2. Germline V gene lookup returns CDR1 MNHEY and CDR2 SMNVEV (reference sequence). After removal of 7 bases from V and 6 bases from J, the junction contained 15 bases not matched to a gene. The CDR3 consists of 16 residues. CDR3 region: CASNVVAAGAGDTQYF. As DNA, the CDR3 is TGTGCCAGCAACGTAGTTGCAGCGGGAGCTGGGGATACGCAGTATTTT.

This clone was found a few times. The chain carries TRBV28 and TRBJ1-2; D ambiguous. The V gene lost 0 bases and the J gene lost 4 bases, with 9 bases spanning the gap. This CDR3 region has 14 residues. Germline V gives CDR1 MDHEN, CDR2 SYDVKM. DNA for the CDR3: TGTGCCAGCAGTTTATGGAATCTCAGCTATGGCTACACCTTC. It is translated as CASSLWNLSYGYTF.

The V gene is TRBV30, the J gene TRBJ2-1, with TRBD2 as a possible D gene (6 bases). The germline V and J ends were trimmed by 6 bases and 5 bases, with 17 bases remaining between them. Per germline, CDR1 GTSNPN and CDR2 SVGIG (reference sequence). This CDR3 has 14 residues. The CDR3: CACTMAGTNNEQFF. CDR3 bases: TGTGCCTGTACGATGGCGGGAACCAACAATGAGCAGTTCTTC.

Only a few counts were recorded for this clone. The V gene is TRBV28, the J gene TRBJ2-7, with TRBD2 identical over 14 bases. In germline, CDR1 is MDHEN, CDR2 SYDVKM. V trimming: 5 bases; J trimming: 5 bases; junction bases outside the gene matches: 11. CDR3 length equals 17 residues. CDR3 nucleotide sequence: TGTGCCAGCAGTCCCGGGACTAGCGGGAGTCTCTTCAACGAGCAGTACTTC. Translation: CASSPGTSGSLFNEQYF.

The chain links TRBV11-2 to TRBJ2-3; a possible D gene is TRBD2 (5 bases). The CDR3 has 14 residues. The germline V and J ends were trimmed by 10 bases and 0 bases, with 14 bases remaining between them. The germline V gene has CDR1 SGHAT and CDR2 FQNNGV. In DNA, the CDR3 is TGTGCCACGGGTGCCGGACTCAGCACAGATACGCAGTATTTT. Encoded protein: CATGAGLSTDTQYF.

The CDR3 loop is CASSKQGARAFF. The CDR3 nucleotides are TGTGCCAGCAGTAAACAGGGGGCTAGGGCTTTCTTT. J is TRBJ1-1 and V is TRBV5-6; 9 bases are shared with TRBD1. This CDR3 region has 12 residues. Germline-derived CDR1 and CDR2 are SGHDT and YYEEEE. Trimming at V came to 5 bases and at J to 11 bases, leaving 7 bases not matched to a gene.

The table lists this clone with many counts. This chain joins TRBV27 and TRBJ1-1; weak D call: TRBD1 (6 bases). The CDR3 is 15 residues long. CDR1 is MNHEY, CDR2 SMNVEV, per germline (reference sequence). Trimming cost V 5 bases and J 0 bases, with 13 bases left between them. CDR3 DNA: TGTGCCAGCAGTCCTCAGCAGGGGTTGAACACTGAAGCTTTCTTT. It translates to CASSPQQGLNTEAFF.

The chain carries TRBV2 and TRBJ2-1, with D hard to call. Trimming removed 10 bases at V and 5 bases at J, with 15 bases between. CDR1 is SNHLY and CDR2 is FYNNEI in the germline V gene. CDR3 length equals 13 residues. Here the CDR3 DNA reads TGTGCCACCACCATTCTAGTTAACAATGAGCAGTTCTTC. Translated: CATTILVNNEQFF.

J is TRBJ2-1 and V is TRBV6-1, with D perhaps matching TRBD1 (5 bases). Germline CDR1 MNHNS, CDR2 SASEGT. Trimming took off 0 bases at V and 0 bases at J, with 15 bases between the two ends. The CDR3 spans 18 residues. The CDR3 nucleotides read TGTGCCAGCAGTGAAGCGAAAAGGGCAGGGATCTCCTACAATGAGCAGTTCTTC. Encoded protein: CASSEAKRAGISYNEQFF.

The rearrangement uses TRBV30 and TRBJ2-7; 9 bases are shared with TRBD1. This CDR3 has 13 amino acids. The V and J ends lost 3 bases and 1 base, in that order; junction bases with no gene match: 1. Per germline, CDR1 GTSNPN and CDR2 SVGIG (reference sequence). In DNA form, the CDR3 reads TGTGCCTGGAGAGGGACAGGGTCCTACGAGCAGTACTTC. The encoded protein is CAWRGTGSYEQYF.

V is TRBV9 and J is TRBJ1-1, with D perhaps TRBD1 (5 bases). V lost 1 base and J 6 bases, leaving 13 bases between the germline ends. CDR1 and CDR2 from the germline V gene are SGDLS and YYNGEE. The CDR3 has 14 amino acids. This CDR3 is CASSVSGAQAEAFF. The DNA for the CDR3 is TGTGCCAGCAGCGTATCTGGGGCTCAGGCTGAAGCTTTCTTT.